This T cell receptor (beta chain) was found in a study of regulatory and conventional T cells in RAG deficiency. Notes on the study in general: RAG-deficient patients showed markedly lower Shannon entropy and higher Simpson indices than control T-cell subsets. These Omenn syndrome Treg sorts may hold peripherally activated cells instead.

The sorted conventional CD4+ T cells were CD25-low and CD127-high, with genomic DNA sequenced. Regarding this clone: Its antigen is unidentified.

The CDR3 extends over 14 amino acids. The germline V gene encodes CDR1 SGHNT and CDR2 YYREEE (reference sequence). J gave up 2 bases and V 2 bases, and 0 bases lay outside the gene matches. This table comes from immunoSEQ multiplex PCR, and its TCRdb copy is limited to in-frame clones, with some not included. The profile shows 20,000 to 25,000 clones, approximately 96% of them singletons. The sample was also linked to a second study, of regulatory T cells. From that paper: Amplification used 52 TRBV primers and 13 TRBJ primers.

The sequence came from a human donor in good health. Sequences were obtained from CD25- CD4+ T cells sorted from blood. V is TRBV5-4 and J is TRBJ2-1; 8 bases fit TRBD1. This chain's CDR3 is CASSLQGAYNEQFF. The DNA of the CDR3 is TGTGCCAGCAGCTTACAGGGGGCCTACAATGAGCAGTTCTTC.